One and the same sample provided the 5 T cell receptor beta chains below, sequenced in a study of blood T cell repertoires in COVID-19. Repertoires were generated with immunoSEQ multiplex PCR, while TCRdb's copy carries only in-frame clones and drops some. The sample lists 380,000 or so clones; approximately 86% were seen once. Sequences were obtained from peripheral blood. These receptors were taken from a woman between 55 and 75 years old with COVID-19, enrolled during active disease.

In this sample, this clone turned up many times. The genes are TRBV4-2 and TRBJ1-2; possibly TRBD1 for D (5 bases). The CDR3 length is 14 residues. The V gene's germline CDR1 is LGHNA and CDR2 YNFKEQ. V lost 4 bases to trimming and J lost 6 bases, with 15 bases between them. The CDR3 DNA is TGTGCCAGCAGCCTCACGGGGGGGGGTGATGGCTACACCTTC. Protein product: CASSLTGGGDGYTF.

This chain joins TRBV9 and TRBJ1-1; the D is unclear. Trimming removed 2 bases from V and 3 bases from J, with 5 bases in between. CDR3 length: 12 residues. Per germline, CDR1 SGDLS and CDR2 YYNGEE. CDR3 in amino acids: CASSVRDTEAFF. The CDR3 region has the DNA TGTGCCAGCAGCGTTCGGGACACTGAAGCTTTCTTT.

The rearrangement links TRBV5-1 to TRBJ2-7, with 7 nucleotides matching TRBD1. The junction had 12 bases not matched to a gene; V was cut back by 1 base and J by 2 bases. The CDR3 contains 17 residues. Germline CDR1 reads SGHRS; CDR2 reads YFSETQ. The CDR3 is CASSLQIVGDSAYEQYF. The DNA of the CDR3 is TGCGCCAGCAGCTTGCAAATTGTGGGGGACAGCGCCTACGAGCAGTACTTC.

This clone was found a few times. CDR3 protein: CASSWGQNYGYTF. The CDR3 coding sequence is TGTGCCAGCAGTTGGGGGCAGAACTATGGCTACACCTTC. This chain connects TRBV12-3 or TRBV12-4 to TRBJ1-2; TRBD1 might be the D (6 bases). The CDR3 is 13 amino acids. The V end lost 4 bases, the J end lost 2 bases, and 8 bases lay between the germline ends.

This chain uses TRBV5-4 with TRBJ1-1, with D unresolved. Trimming took off 5 bases at V and 0 bases at J, with 14 bases between the two ends. The CDR3 is 15 residues long. CDR1 is SGHNT and CDR2 is YYREEE in the germline V gene (reference sequence). This CDR3 reads CASSGPAGMNTEAFF. Written as DNA, the CDR3 is TGTGCCAGCAGTGGCCCGGCGGGGATGAACACTGAAGCTTTCTTT.